These 7 T cell receptor beta chains were sequenced from one sample in a study of PD-1 blockade in classical Hodgkin lymphoma. Sequencing used immunoSEQ multiplex PCR; TCRdb keeps in-frame clones, though not all of them. The sample gives approximately 99,000 clones, about 88% of which show up once; nearly 20% is in the top ten. Every patient relapsed after autologous stem cell transplantation, and brentuximab vedotin exposure varied. The input for sequencing was peripheral blood mononuclear cells (PBMCs), taken before the second cycle of nivolumab. The receptors shown here come from a human donor with classical Hodgkin lymphoma.

This chain joins TRBV7-9 and TRBJ2-3, with TRBD2 matching over 11 bases. CDR3 length equals 14 residues. Germline V lookup: CDR1 SEHNR, CDR2 FQNEAQ (reference sequence). Losses at the gene ends were 3 bases for V and 6 bases for J; bases not matched to a gene: 2. The CDR3 spells CASSFSGRADTQYF. CDR3 nucleotide sequence: TGTGCCAGCAGCTTTAGCGGGAGGGCGGATACGCAGTATTTT.

The chain employs TRBV5-6 and TRBJ2-2; 9 bases line up with TRBD1. Germline values: CDR1 SGHDT, CDR2 YYEEEE. Losses at the gene ends were 4 bases for V and 6 bases for J; bases not matched to a gene: 7. This CDR3 spans 15 amino acids. CDR3: CASSEQGAGAGELFF. The CDR3 nucleotides are TGTGCCAGCAGCGAACAGGGGGCCGGCGCCGGGGAGCTGTTTTTT.

The chain employs TRBV7-2 and TRBJ2-1, with a tentative D call TRBD1 (5 bases). The CDR3 sequence is 12 residues long. Looked up from germline, CDR1 is SGHTA and CDR2 is FQGNSA. Between the trimmed V and J ends, which lost 8 bases and 9 bases, there was a span of 14 bases. The CDR3 sequence is CASRTEGVEQFF. For the CDR3, the DNA is TGTGCCAGCCGAACTGAAGGGGTTGAGCAGTTCTTC.

This rearrangement joins TRBV27 to TRBJ2-7; 9 bases fit TRBD1. This CDR3 has 14 amino acids. The V gene's germline CDR1 is MNHEY and CDR2 SMNVEV (reference sequence). With 10 bases clipped from V and 4 bases from J, the junction kept 11 bases outside the gene matches. In nucleotides, the CDR3 is TGTGCCACCCGAATATCGACAGGGGGGTACGAGCAGTACTTC. As protein: CATRISTGGYEQYF.

The J gene is TRBJ2-7, the V gene TRBV5-1, with TRBD2 matching over 9 bases. CDR3 length equals 14 residues. Germline loops: CDR1 SGHRS, CDR2 YFSETQ. V was clipped by 2 bases and J by 3 bases; unmatched bases: 3. This chain's CDR3 is CASSLKAGGYEQYF. Written as DNA, the CDR3 is TGCGCCAGCAGCTTAAAAGCGGGAGGCTACGAGCAGTACTTC.

This chain uses TRBV19 with TRBJ2-4; 9 bases are a match to TRBD2. V lost 7 bases to trimming and J lost 3 bases; unmatched junction nucleotides: 16. The CDR3 consists of 18 residues. Germline V gene data show CDR1 as LNHDA and CDR2 as SQIVND (reference sequence). CDR3 nucleotides: TGTGCCAGTAAGGATTGGGCGGGAGGGCCCTCTGACAAAAACATTCAGTACTTC. This sequence encodes CASKDWAGGPSDKNIQYF.

The CDR3 loop reads CASSLTYRSNYGYTF. As DNA, the CDR3 is TGTGCCAGCAGCCTGACTTACAGGAGTAACTATGGCTACACCTTC. This chain connects TRBV28 to TRBJ1-2, with TRBD1 as a possible D gene (5 bases). V dropped 6 bases and J dropped 1 base, with 15 bases sitting between them. The CDR3 length is 15 residues. Germline CDR1 MDHEN, CDR2 SYDVKM.